This entry concerns a single T cell receptor (beta chain). The target antigen is unknown. One entry per CDR3 protein, called by TCRdb with MiXCR from the reads. Of about 250,000 distinct CDR3 sequences listed, approximately 7% are singletons. This entry belongs to a study of T cell repertoires in cytomegalovirus infection. The wider study: Carrying CMV and the relevant HLA type showed in public TCR beta signatures. Whole-study results and caveats: Pooled public TCR beta family frequency picked out CMV carriers with the relevant HLA. Across the ex vivo response, the dominant clonotypes were HLA-C-restricted CMV-specific TCR beta clonotypes.

There are 15 residues in the CDR3. V was clipped by 7 bases and J by 0 bases, with 12 bases between them. CDR1 and CDR2 from the germline V gene are SNHLY and FYNNEI. The TCR comes from a human donor in good health (CMV status not recorded). Some clones in this sample may be carry-over from other donors' samples. The V call is TRBV2, the J call TRBJ1-4, with a possible D match to TRBD1 (6 bases). Sequencing input: PBMCs. DNA for the CDR3: TGTGCCAGCATGGGGACACTCGCAACTAATGAAAAACTGTTTTTT. Encoded protein: CASMGTLATNEKLFF.